This T cell receptor beta chain was documented in a study of cytomegalovirus exposure and HLA in healthy donors. Notes on the study in general: Among TCR beta chains, those listed as cytomegalovirus-associated numbered about 150.

This clone was seen only once. Its antigen remains unknown. The V gene lost 0 bases and the J gene lost 4 bases, with 15 bases spanning the gap. There are 16 residues in the CDR3. CDR1 MGHRA and CDR2 YSYEKL come from the germline V gene. Generated by immunoSEQ multiplex PCR, the TCRdb table keeps only in-frame clones and is missing some. The top ten hold around 1.5% of the sample, which has roughly 70,000 clones, 95% to 98% seen once. Input material: PBMCs. This sequence was found in a woman aged 18-29 years in good health and CMV-seropositive. The V gene is TRBV4-1, the J gene TRBJ1-2; weak D call: TRBD1 (6 bases). In DNA form, the CDR3 reads TGCGCCAGCAGCCAAGATCTTGGGGGGGCTGGCTATGGCTACACCTTC. It translates to CASSQDLGGAGYGYTF.